Shown below are 23 T cell receptor beta chains from a single sample sequenced in a study of OX40 agonist ivuxolimab in advanced cancers. Profiling relied on immunoSEQ multiplex PCR, and the TCRdb table lists in-frame clones only, not all of them. The sample lists 50,000 to 55,000 clones, approximately 92% occurring once. The sample here was CD4+ or CD8+ T cells sorted from blood, taken in a trial of the OX40 agonist ivuxolimab. The source is an adult with an advanced solid tumor such as melanoma, head and neck, liver or kidney cancer.

The genes are TRBV28 and TRBJ1-6; 8 bases align to TRBD1. Germline V CDR1 and CDR2: MDHEN, SYDVKM. CDR3 length equals 15 residues. V dropped 6 bases and J dropped 11; count of bases not matched to a gene: 12. DNA for the CDR3: TGTGCCAGCAGCCCTAGGACAGGGAAGACTGCACCCCTCCACTTT. This encodes CASSPRTGKTAPLHF.

The chain recombines TRBV2 with TRBJ2-1, with D possibly being TRBD1 (7 bases). Trimming took 7 bases from V and 4 from J, leaving 11 bases between them. CDR1 SNHLY and CDR2 FYNNEI come from the germline V gene. The CDR3 has 13 amino acids. The CDR3 sequence: CASTQGGYNEQFF. The DNA of the CDR3 is TGTGCCAGCACCCAGGGGGGATACAATGAGCAGTTCTTC.

The V and J genes are TRBV5-4 and TRBJ1-4; 8 positions agree with TRBD1. The trim removed 0 bases at V and 8 bases at J, leaving 9 bases unmatched. The CDR3 contains 16 residues. CDR1 is SGHNT and CDR2 is YYREEE in the germline V gene (reference sequence). The CDR3 coding sequence is TGTGCCAGCAGCTTGGACAGGGGGATAACCGAAGAAAAACTGTTTTTT. Amino acid sequence: CASSLDRGITEEKLFF.

The V gene is TRBV7-2, the J gene TRBJ2-6, with D possibly TRBD1 on 5 matching bases. The CDR3 is made up of 16 amino acids. Trimming left V 5 bases short and J 2 bases short, with 13 bases between. Germline CDR1 reads SGHTA; CDR2 reads FQGNSA. CDR3 DNA: TGTGCCAGCAGCACCCCTGACAGTCCTGGGGCCAACGTCCTGACTTTC. Encoded protein: CASSTPDSPGANVLTF.

The gene calls are TRBV7-2 and TRBJ1-5, with D possibly being TRBD1 (5 bases). V was cut by 1 base and J by 9 bases, with 16 bases left in between. Per the germline V gene, CDR1 is SGHTA and CDR2 is FQGNSA. This CDR3 is 15 amino acids long. This CDR3 is CASSLVWGGQGPQHF. CDR3 DNA: TGTGCCAGCAGCTTAGTCTGGGGGGGTCAGGGGCCCCAGCATTTT. The variable domain in full, with the rest retrieved from reference TRBV7-2 and TRBJ1-5, is GAGVSQSPSNKVTEKGKDVELRCDPISGHTALYWYRQSLGQGLEFLIYFQGNSAPDKSGLPSDRFSAERTGGSVSTLTIQRTQQEDSAVYLCASSLVWGGQGPQHFGDGTRLSIL.

The chain recombines TRBV28 with TRBJ2-1; 8 nucleotides align to TRBD2. The germline V gene has CDR1 MDHEN and CDR2 SYDVKM. Trimming cost V 5 bases and J 12 bases; bases outside gene matches: 15. This CDR3 is built from 15 residues. CDR3 protein: CASSKHEGVAGWQFF. The CDR3 nucleotides read TGTGCCAGCAGTAAACATGAGGGGGTAGCGGGATGGCAGTTCTTC.

This chain joins TRBV6-1 and TRBJ2-7; TRBD1 matches 8 bases. Trimming removed 8 bases from V and 1 base from J; junction bases left unmatched: 7. The CDR3 runs to 14 residues. CDR1 MNHNS and CDR2 SASEGT come from the germline V gene. CDR3 in amino acids: CASGTGRVSYEQYF. Written as DNA, the CDR3 is TGTGCCAGCGGGACAGGAAGAGTGTCCTACGAGCAGTACTTC.

J is TRBJ2-1 and V is TRBV4-2, with 9 bases lining up with TRBD2. V gave up 4 bases and J gave up 4 bases; unmatched junction bases: 8. Germline V gene sequence: CDR1 LGHNA, CDR2 YNFKEQ. CDR3 size: 16 residues. In DNA form, the CDR3 reads TGTGCCAGCAGCCGCTTAGCGGGGGCCCCTTACAATGAGCAGTTCTTC. Protein sequence: CASSRLAGAPYNEQFF.

In DNA form, the CDR3 reads TGTGCCAGCTCACCGGCTGTGCGGGGCGACGAGCAGTACTTC. Protein: CASSPAVRGDEQYF. The chain is built from TRBV18 and TRBJ2-7, with D possibly being TRBD2 (6 bases). The V gene's germline CDR1 is KGHSH and CDR2 LQKENI. V lost 3 bases, J lost 5 bases, and 14 bases lay in between. The CDR3 has 14 amino acids. Full variable domain (missing parts from reference TRBV18 and TRBJ2-7): NAGVMQNPRHLVRRRGQEARLRCSPMKGHSHVYWYRQLPEEGLKFMVYLQKENIIDESGMPKERFSAEFPKEGPSILRIQQVVRGDSAAYFCASSPAVRGDEQYFGPGTRLTVT.

The chain combines TRBV27 with TRBJ1-4, with 7 positions matching TRBD1. V gave up 5 bases and J gave up 11 bases; unmatched junction bases: 5. The CDR3 consists of 12 residues. The germline CDR1 and CDR2 sequences are MNHEY and SMNVEV (reference sequence). The CDR3 region is CASSKLQGKLFF. The CDR3 DNA reads as TGTGCCAGCAGTAAATTACAGGGGAAACTGTTTTTT.

The J gene is TRBJ2-1, the V gene TRBV5-4; no firm D call. V dropped 0 bases and J dropped 0 bases, with 7 bases sitting between them. The CDR3 loop spans 15 amino acids. Germline-derived CDR1 and CDR2 are SGHNT and YYREEE (reference sequence). DNA for the CDR3: TGTGCCAGCAGCTTGGACAGCAGCTCCTACAATGAGCAGTTCTTC. It translates to CASSLDSSSYNEQFF. Based on the CDR3 plus reference TRBV5-4 and TRBJ2-1, the full variable domain is ETGVTQSPTHLIKTRGQQVTLRCSSQSGHNTVSWYQQALGQGPQFIFQYYREEENGRGNFPPRFSGLQFPNYSSELNVNALELDDSALYLCASSLDSSSYNEQFFGPGTRLTVL.

This chain joins TRBV19 and TRBJ2-2; weak D call: TRBD1 (6 bases). V lost 6 bases, J lost 0 bases, and 14 bases lay in between. Germline assignment: CDR1 LNHDA and CDR2 SQIVND (reference sequence). The CDR3 has 16 amino acids. The CDR3 bases are TGTGCCAGTAGCACCGGACAGTTCGCGAACACCGGGGAGCTGTTTTTT. Translating gives CASSTGQFANTGELFF.

In this sample, this clone turned up a few times. The chain couples TRBV30 to TRBJ2-1; 8 nucleotides match TRBD2. Germline lookup yields CDR1 GTSNPN and CDR2 SVGIG (reference sequence). V lost 3 bases to trimming and J lost 6 bases; unmatched junction nucleotides: 10. The CDR3 totals 15 residues. The CDR3 region is CAWSGLANSPNEQFF. The CDR3 DNA reads as TGTGCCTGGAGCGGACTAGCAAATAGTCCCAATGAGCAGTTCTTC.

The chain recombines TRBV2 with TRBJ1-4, with D possibly matching TRBD1 (5 bases). CDR3 size: 15 residues. Germline V gene lookup returns CDR1 SNHLY and CDR2 FYNNEI. V was clipped by 2 bases and J by 10 bases, with 17 bases between them. CDR3 loop: CASSELGVVRGKLFF. The CDR3 DNA reads TGTGCCAGCAGTGAATTGGGGGTAGTCCGCGGAAAACTGTTTTTT.

The V call is TRBV5-5, the J call TRBJ2-7; TRBD2 agrees at 7 bases. V trimming: 4 bases; J trimming: 6 bases; junction bases outside the gene matches: 16. The length of the CDR3 is 16 residues. The germline V gene has CDR1 SGHKS and CDR2 YYEKEE (reference sequence). CDR3 nucleotide sequence: TGTGCCAGCAGCGCTGCGGGGGATCCCTTCCTAGGCGAGCAGTACTTC. Its translation is CASSAAGDPFLGEQYF.

This chain joins TRBV15 and TRBJ1-5, with D uncertain. In germline, CDR1 is LNHNV, CDR2 YYDKDF (reference sequence). There are 15 residues in the CDR3. The V end lost 0 bases, the J end lost 3 bases, and 9 bases lay between the germline ends. The CDR3 sequence is CATSRDLQVNQPQHF. DNA for the CDR3: TGTGCCACCAGCAGAGATCTGCAGGTCAATCAGCCCCAGCATTTT.

V and J are TRBV5-5 and TRBJ2-7; 7 nucleotides agree with TRBD2. V trimming: 4 bases; J trimming: 6 bases; junction bases outside the gene matches: 16. The CDR3 has 16 residues. Germline values: CDR1 SGHKS, CDR2 YYEKEE (reference sequence). CDR3 coding DNA: TGTGCCAGCAGCCCCGTGAGCGGGACCACCTCTAGCGAGCAGTACTTC. It specifies CASSPVSGTTSSEQYF.

The chain couples TRBV28 to TRBJ1-5; D unresolved. V lost 3 bases and J lost 6, with 12 bases in between. The CDR3 length is 14 residues. The germline V gene encodes CDR1 MDHEN and CDR2 SYDVKM. The CDR3 sequence is CASSFAGIAQPQHF. CDR3 sequence (DNA): TGTGCCAGCAGTTTTGCTGGGATTGCTCAGCCCCAGCATTTT.

The rearrangement uses TRBV6-5 and TRBJ1-1; TRBD1 might be the D (6 bases). In germline, CDR1 is MNHEY, CDR2 SVGAGI. Trimming left V 2 bases short and J 5 bases short, with 15 bases between. The CDR3 covers 15 residues. The CDR3 DNA reads as TGTGCCAGCAGTTACCCAAAAGGGGGGAGAACTGAAGCTTTCTTT. Protein sequence: CASSYPKGGRTEAFF.

J is TRBJ1-3 and V is TRBV7-3; tentative D call: TRBD1 (6 bases). There are 15 residues in the CDR3. Germline V lookup: CDR1 SGHTA, CDR2 FQGTGA. With 2 bases removed from V and 3 bases from J, the gap between germline ends came to 11 bases. Written as DNA, the CDR3 is TGTGCCAGCAGCTTAGGGGGGGCAAGTGGAAACACCATATATTTT. It yields the protein CASSLGGASGNTIYF.

The genes are TRBV7-9 and TRBJ2-3, with D possibly matching TRBD2 (6 bases). The CDR3 covers 14 residues. Germline V gives CDR1 SEHNR, CDR2 FQNEAQ (reference sequence). The germline V and J ends were trimmed by 0 bases and 6 bases, with 10 bases remaining between them. The CDR3 loop is CASSLAAGKDTQYF. The CDR3 bases are TGTGCCAGCAGCTTAGCGGCGGGAAAGGATACGCAGTATTTT.

The V call is TRBV10-2, the J call TRBJ2-1; D is perhaps TRBD1 or TRBD2 (8 bases each). The CDR3 has 21 amino acids. CDR1 WSHSY and CDR2 SAAADI come from the germline V gene. With 5 bases removed from V and 5 bases from J, the gap between germline ends came to 34 bases. The CDR3 nucleotides read TGCGCCAGCAGTAAGGGCCCGGGACAGGCTTTGCAGCGGGAGAATAACAATGAGCAGTTCTTC. Its translation: CASSKGPGQALQRENNNEQFF.

The chain has TRBV9 and TRBJ2-5; D is unclear. Germline values: CDR1 SGDLS, CDR2 YYNGEE. The ends were cut back, 0 bases at V and 5 bases at J, with 11 bases in the middle. This CDR3 is built from 14 residues. Written as DNA, the CDR3 is TGTGCCAGCAGCGTAGATCCAGATCGGGAGACCCAGTACTTC. As protein: CASSVDPDRETQYF.